The entry that follows covers one T cell receptor (beta chain) sequence. The antigen it binds to is not known. No much larger clonotype is one base removed from it; base qualities were not supplied. The data are from a study of blood T cells in healthy people across ages (dated by TCRdb to the mid-2010s). Regarding the study in general: In model experiments, roughly one uniquely barcoded TCR beta cDNA molecule per two T cells was captured by template switching. Age-related changes in TCR beta repertoire diversity were measured in the study by deep sequencing normalized with unique cDNA molecular identifiers. The donors were split into four age groups: young (average 16 years), middle-aged (over 35), aged (more than 60) and long-lived (approximately 80). Donors of different ages were randomly distributed across sequencing lanes to avoid experimental bias. For two donors (one aged 18 to 30 and one aged 80 or older), the study analyzed two additional independent replicas of 1 million unique cDNA reads from the same blood draw. Broader findings and caveats from the paper: Donor CMV infection status was unknown, potentially confounding age-related changes in expanded clonotypes. Because profiling used bulk unsorted PBMCs, naive and antigen-experienced compartments could not be compared conclusively. Compared with the aged group, the long-lived group had more naive CD4+ T cells, fewer expanded clones and increased TCR diversity, a pattern suggesting age selection. Estimates of total diversity based on one million sequenced T cells were considered lower bounds and underestimates. The percentage of naive T cells measured by flow cytometry correlated strongly with observed TCR beta diversity. Observed TCR beta diversity per million T cells fell roughly linearly with age, and a significant reduction was already apparent by age around 44.

The donors were roughly 38 Caucasian individuals from Russia, aged 6 to 90 years, who were systemically healthy. Each donor gave ten milliliters of peripheral blood, drawn into EDTA-treated Vacutainer tubes. Ficoll-Paque density-gradient centrifugation was used to isolate PBMCs, with at least 7 million obtained per sample. Trizol reagent was used to extract total RNA from the PBMCs, yielding at least 5 micrograms per sample. Naive CD45RAhigh/CD27high T cell percentages were measured by flow cytometry on a PBMC aliquot from every donor. Libraries were made using 5' RACE. Sequenced on an Illumina HiSeq 2500. A second PCR of 7 to 11 cycles was performed with a sample-barcoded 5' primer and a J-beta primer mix. A unique molecular identifier was introduced onto each TCR beta cDNA molecule by a template-switch 5' adaptor carrying 12 random nucleotides. Each sample yielded at least 3 million CDR3-containing paired-end reads. All of the RNA was converted into first-strand cDNA using the Mint cDNA synthesis kit, with a TRBC-specific oligonucleotide serving as the primer. Following uracil-DNA glycosylase treatment, a first 18-cycle PCR with universal primers M1SS and BC2_uni_R was performed on all cDNA. For the original study's pipeline: For normalization, 1 million high-quality reads were randomly selected from each sample, with every read carrying a distinct molecular identifier. Reads with shared molecular identifiers were discarded instead of being binned into consensus sequences. MiTCR, with a Q25 quality threshold and the strictest error-elimination algorithm, was used for CDR3 identification, clonotype clustering and error correction. Lower-bound total TCR beta diversity was estimated with a nonparametric unseen species model using Euler transformation. TCRdb passed the public sequencing reads through fastp at Q25 and MiXCR, retaining productive beta sequences. Rows matching on CDR3 protein sequence are summarized as one entry with the most common DNA and genes. The V and J calls here are based on TCRdb, not the publication. The sample contains over 600,000 distinct CDR3 sequences, 35% to 50% of them found a single time. The ten biggest clones cover around 32% of the sample.

The sequenced material came from blood. The TCR comes from a man older than 75 in good health.

The DNA reads TGTGCCAGCAGTTTCCGGCGGCAGAATAATGAAAAACTGTTTTTT. Its product reads: CASSFRRQNNEKLFF. The rearranged segments are TRBV27 and TRBJ1-4; no D gene can be assigned with confidence. The CDR3 holds 15 amino acids from the cysteine to the phenylalanine. Only the CDR3 DNA is retained, 45 bases long and in frame from the first base. The junction shows trimming of 3 bases on V and 4 bases on J, plus 12 bases between the germline ends. CDR1 and CDR2 are read off the germline V gene (reference sequence) as MNHEY and SMNVEV.